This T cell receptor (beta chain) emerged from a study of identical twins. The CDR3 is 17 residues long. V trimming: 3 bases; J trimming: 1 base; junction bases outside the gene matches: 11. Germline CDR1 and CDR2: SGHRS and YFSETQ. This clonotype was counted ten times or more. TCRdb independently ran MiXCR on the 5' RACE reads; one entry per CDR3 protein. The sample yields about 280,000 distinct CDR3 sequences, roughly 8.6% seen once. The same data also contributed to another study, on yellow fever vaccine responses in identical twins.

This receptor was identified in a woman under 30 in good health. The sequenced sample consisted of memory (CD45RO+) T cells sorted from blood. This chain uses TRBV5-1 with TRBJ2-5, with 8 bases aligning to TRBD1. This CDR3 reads CASSSALRTGLQETQYF. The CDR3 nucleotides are TGCGCCAGCAGCTCTGCCCTCAGGACAGGGCTCCAAGAGACCCAGTACTTC.